The 6 T cell receptor beta chains reported below all come from one sample, sequenced in a study of graft-versus-host responses after intestinal transplantation. Measured with immunoSEQ multiplex PCR; TCRdb has only the in-frame clones, and not every one. The data contain tens of thousands of clones, roughly 90% of them singletons. The sequencing used PBMCs, collected 98 days after intestinal transplantation. The receptor set was obtained from a human patient who received an intestinal transplant, so some T cells may come from the graft donor.

The chain has TRBV6-1 and TRBJ2-2; the match to TRBD1 covers 9 bases. The germline V gene encodes CDR1 MNHNS and CDR2 SASEGT. J lost 3 bases, V lost 8 bases, and 4 bases had no gene match. This CDR3 comprises 14 residues. The CDR3 DNA reads as TGTGCCAGCCCTAACAGGGGGCACACCGGGGAGCTGTTTTTT. Its protein product is CASPNRGHTGELFF.

The rearrangement links TRBV7-3 to TRBJ2-2; D is unresolved. V was clipped by 5 bases and J by 5 bases, with 9 bases between them. This CDR3 contains 13 residues. Germline V gene lookup returns CDR1 SGHTA and CDR2 FQGTGA. The CDR3 is CASSLPGTGELFF. CDR3 sequence (DNA): TGTGCCAGCAGCCTCCCCGGGACCGGGGAGCTGTTTTTT.

This clone was detected once. The chain carries TRBV19 and TRBJ2-1; D is possibly TRBD2 (6 bases). Germline V gene sequence: CDR1 LNHDA, CDR2 SQIVND (reference sequence). The CDR3 is made up of 12 amino acids. V shed 3 bases and J shed 10 bases, with 10 bases lying between them. CDR3 sequence reads: CASSIHRGEQFF. CDR3 in DNA: TGTGCCAGTAGTATTCACCGGGGGGAGCAGTTCTTC.

The rearrangement joins TRBV19 to TRBJ2-5; no definite D call. Trimming removed 1 base from V and 3 bases from J, with 9 bases in between. The germline V gene encodes CDR1 LNHDA and CDR2 SQIVND (reference sequence). The CDR3 covers 14 residues. In DNA, the CDR3 is TGTGCCAGTAGTATAGGGGTTTGTGAAGAGACCCAGTACTTC. This sequence encodes CASSIGVCEETQYF.

The chain employs TRBV12-5 and TRBJ1-2; 8 nucleotides line up with TRBD1. Germline CDR1 LGHNT, CDR2 FRNRAP. The CDR3 spans 14 residues. Trimming removed 7 bases from V and 3 bases from J; junction bases left unmatched: 7. The CDR3 spells CASAPRTGYYGYTF. CDR3 sequence (DNA): TGTGCTAGTGCCCCTCGGACAGGGTACTATGGCTACACCTTC.

The chain is built from TRBV18 and TRBJ1-2; a weak D match, TRBD1 (6 bases). Germline CDR1 KGHSH, CDR2 LQKENI. The V gene lost 2 bases and the J gene lost 5 bases, with 18 bases spanning the gap. The CDR3 spans 16 residues. The CDR3 spells CASSPAEAGDWYGYTF. CDR3 sequence (DNA): TGTGCCAGCTCACCAGCAGAGGCAGGGGATTGGTATGGCTACACCTTC.